Sequencing of this T cell receptor beta chain was carried out in a study of Tregs in tolerant kidney transplant recipients. Generated by immunoSEQ multiplex PCR, the TCRdb table keeps only in-frame clones and is missing some. The sample has approximately 75,000 clones; approximately 90% are singletons. CDR3 size: 15 residues. Trimming took off 3 bases at V and 2 bases at J, with 12 bases between the two ends. The germline gives CDR1 LGHNA, CDR2 YSLEER. Notes on the study in general: Donor-specific Treg expansion exceeded global Treg expansion in tolerant patients, suggesting antigen drive.

As to this clone: What it binds is not known.

The clonotype comes from a human donor who received a combined kidney and bone marrow transplant. Sample: Tregs from blood, taken before the transplant. The chain carries TRBV4-3 and TRBJ2-3; TRBD2 is a possible D gene (6 bases). The CDR3 bases are TGCGCCAGCAGCCAGGGAAGCGGGTACACAGATACGCAGTATTTT. Residues: CASSQGSGYTDTQYF.